Sequencing of this T cell receptor beta chain was carried out in a study of control samples from healthy donors and cancer patients. This CDR3 has 14 amino acids. CDR1 SNHLY and CDR2 FYNNEI come from the germline V gene. With 6 bases removed from V and 7 bases from J, the gap between germline ends came to 15 bases. Sequencing used immunoSEQ multiplex PCR; TCRdb keeps in-frame clones, though not all of them. The sample shows 17,000 or so clones, 86% of them seen only once. Sequenced: PBMCs. This chain links TRBV2 with TRBJ1-4; D is unclear. The sequence was obtained from a woman aged 65 to 85 with colorectal cancer. CDR3 in DNA: TGTGCCAGCAGCGCTTGGGAGGGTACTGAAAAACTGTTTTTT. This codes for CASSAWEGTEKLFF. Complete variable domain (other parts from reference TRBV2 and TRBJ1-4): EPEVTQTPSHQVTQMGQEVILRCVPISNHLYFYWYRQILGQKVEFLVSFYNNEISEKSEIFDDQFSVERPDGSNFTLKIRSTKLEDSAMYFCASSAWEGTEKLFFGSGTQLSVL.